The rows below give T cell receptor beta chains drawn from one sample of a study of shared clonotypes between healthy human individuals. Assay: immunoSEQ multiplex PCR; the TCRdb copy retains only in-frame clones and omits some. This table holds some 2,000,000 clones, about 94% found once. The sequenced sample was naive CD4+ T cells sorted from blood. The receptors come from a man between 18 and 35 years old in good health. The CDR3 runs from the conserved cysteine through the conserved F or W. The order of the fields is D gene, J gene, clone size, CDR3 length, V gene, CDR3 protein, CDR3 DNA. D genes are given only for firm matches. Not all rows give a size; the values are once, few, many and, for expanded clones, a class.

>-|TRBJ1-5|-|15|TRBV11-2
CASSPTLTGNQPQHF
TGTGCCAGCAGCCCCACTCTTACAGGCAATCAGCCCCAGCATTTT
>-|TRBJ2-5|-|13|TRBV5-4
CASSLPSAETQYF
TGTGCCAGCAGCTTACCGTCGGCGGAGACCCAGTACTTC
>TRBD2|TRBJ2-7|-|13|TRBV11-1
CASRLAETYEQYF
TGTGCCTCTAGACTAGCGGAGACCTACGAGCAGTACTTC
>TRBD1|TRBJ1-2|-|16|TRBV10-3
CAISESMGQLLYGYTF
TGTGCCATCAGTGAGTCGATGGGACAGCTCCTTTATGGCTACACCTTC
>-|TRBJ1-2|-|13|TRBV6-5
CASSELKSYGYTF
TGTGCCAGCAGCGAACTTAAGTCCTATGGCTACACCTTC
>TRBD2|TRBJ2-5|-|15|TRBV2
CASSELAGGRETQYF
TGTGCCAGCAGTGAACTAGCGGGGGGGCGGGAGACCCAGTACTTC
>-|TRBJ1-2|-|13|TRBV30
CAWSARTGYGYTF
TGTGCCTGGAGTGCTAGGACGGGGTATGGCTACACCTTC
>-|TRBJ2-4|-|17|TRBV7-9
CASSLESDGRSKNIQYF
TGTGCCAGCAGCTTAGAGTCAGACGGGCGTTCCAAAAACATTCAGTACTTC
>-|TRBJ2-5|-|14|TRBV5-1
CASSPTTAQETQYF
TGCGCCAGCAGCCCGACTACAGCGCAAGAGACCCAGTACTTC
>-|TRBJ1-6|-|14|TRBV11-2
CASSRGGGRSPLHF
TGTGCCAGCAGCCGAGGAGGGGGACGGTCACCCCTCCACTTT
>TRBD1|TRBJ1-2|-|15|TRBV5-1
CASSQQGTGSYGYTF
TGCGCCAGCAGCCAACAGGGGACCGGTAGCTATGGCTACACCTTC
>-|TRBJ2-1|-|17|TRBV19
CASSIPGAIQHPNEQFF
TGTGCCAGTAGTATTCCCGGCGCCATACAACACCCCAATGAGCAGTTCTTC
>TRBD2|TRBJ2-2|-|15|TRBV28
CASHQMGGSTRELFF
TGTGCCAGCCATCAAATGGGGGGGTCTACTAGGGAGCTGTTTTTT
>-|TRBJ2-1|-|12|TRBV14
CASSDRPREQFF
TGTGCCAGCAGCGACCGACCCCGTGAGCAGTTCTTC
>TRBD1|TRBJ1-5|-|15|TRBV27
CASSLLARGDQPQHF
TGTGCCAGCAGTTTATTAGCCAGGGGGGATCAGCCCCAGCATTTT
>TRBD2|TRBJ2-1|-|14|TRBV10-3
CAISGVAGAGEQFF
TGTGCCATCAGTGGGGTAGCGGGAGCGGGTGAGCAGTTCTTC
>-|TRBJ2-7|once|13|TRBV19
CASSSGTEYEQYF
TGTGCCAGTAGTTCTGGGACGGAATACGAGCAGTACTTC
>-|TRBJ2-7|-|11|TRBV6-5
CASGRAAEQYF
TGTGCCAGCGGACGGGCGGCCGAGCAGTACTTC
>-|TRBJ2-7|-|14|TRBV6-5
CASSAAYPPYEQYF
TGTGCCAGCTCGGCGGCTTATCCTCCCTACGAGCAGTACTTC
>TRBD1|TRBJ1-5|-|13|TRBV6-6
CASTLDRGQPQHF
TGTGCCAGCACCCTCGACAGGGGTCAGCCCCAGCATTTT
>-|TRBJ1-6|few|12|TRBV5-1
CASSPDGVSLHF
TGCGCCAGCAGCCCGGACGGCGTGTCCCTCCACTTT
>-|TRBJ2-3|-|16|TRBV4-3
CASSPGTLPETDTQYF
TGCGCCAGCAGCCCCGGGACTTTACCGGAAACAGATACGCAGTATTTT
>-|TRBJ1-5|once|14|TRBV18
CASSRELELEPQHF
TGTGCCAGCTCAAGGGAGCTGGAGTTAGAGCCCCAGCATTTT
>-|TRBJ2-3|-|12|TRBV5-5
CASSLSSDTQYF
TGTGCCAGCAGCCTTTCGTCAGATACGCAGTATTTT
>-|TRBJ1-2|-|14|TRBV25-1
CASSEWGQAYGYTF
TGTGCCAGCAGTGAATGGGGGCAGGCCTATGGCTACACCTTC
>-|TRBJ1-1|-|15|TRBV5-1
CASSLVGWQNTEAFF
TGCGCCAGCAGCTTGGTTGGGTGGCAGAACACTGAAGCTTTCTTT
>-|TRBJ1-2|-|14|TRBV10-3
CAISGLGSDYGYTF
TGTGCCATCAGTGGGCTGGGCAGCGACTATGGCTACACCTTC
>-|TRBJ2-2|once|16|TRBV4-3
CASSQEEGINTGELFF
TGCGCCAGCAGCCAAGAGGAGGGGATCAACACCGGGGAGCTGTTTTTT
>-|TRBJ2-3|-|15|TRBV4-1
CASSRQARTTDTQYF
TGCGCCAGCAGCCGACAGGCTCGTACCACAGATACGCAGTATTTT
>-|TRBJ1-3|-|13|TRBV18
CASSPDPGNTIYF
TGTGCCAGCTCACCCGACCCTGGAAACACCATATATTTT
>-|TRBJ2-3|once|13|TRBV7-9
CASSWTNADTQYF
TGTGCCAGCAGCTGGACTAATGCAGATACGCAGTATTTT
>TRBD1|TRBJ1-2|-|14|TRBV6-1
CASSEFGTAYGYTF
TGTGCCAGCAGTGAATTCGGGACAGCCTATGGCTACACCTTC
>-|TRBJ2-1|-|15|TRBV4-2
CASSQPGAGYNEQFF
TGTGCCAGCAGCCAACCTGGTGCGGGATACAATGAGCAGTTCTTC
>TRBD2|TRBJ2-1|-|18|TRBV4-1
CASSQEGTSGRNWDEQFF
TGCGCCAGCAGCCAAGAGGGGACTAGCGGGAGGAATTGGGATGAGCAGTTCTTC
>-|TRBJ1-5|-|17|TRBV6-4
CASRTGNTFISNQPQHF
TGTGCCAGCAGAACGGGAAACACCTTTATTAGCAATCAGCCCCAGCATTTT
>-|TRBJ2-7|-|16|TRBV7-2
CASSLGPHRPPYEQYF
TGTGCCAGCAGCTTAGGGCCTCACAGGCCACCCTACGAGCAGTACTTC
>-|TRBJ2-7|-|16|TRBV11-1
CASSLGGRGGTYEQYF
TGTGCCAGCAGCTTAGGCGGGCGGGGTGGTACCTACGAGCAGTACTTC
>-|TRBJ2-7|-|14|TRBV4-2
CASSQDPGRYEQYF
TGTGCCAGCAGCCAAGATCCGGGACGCTACGAGCAGTACTTC
>-|TRBJ2-2|-|13|TRBV6-5
CASSYSGPGELFF
TGTGCCAGCAGTTACTCGGGGCCCGGGGAGCTGTTTTTT
>-|TRBJ1-6|-|14|TRBV2
CASNGVSYNSPLHF
TGTGCCAGCAACGGCGTCTCCTATAATTCACCCCTCCACTTT
>-|TRBJ2-1|once|15|TRBV6-5
CASSSPTIAYNEQFF
TGTGCCAGCAGTTCCCCGACTATCGCCTACAATGAGCAGTTCTTC
>-|TRBJ1-6|-|15|TRBV7-8
CASSLVGGVNSPLHF
TGTGCCAGCAGCTTAGTGGGGGGAGTGAATTCACCCCTCCACTTT
>-|TRBJ2-2|few|14|TRBV27
CASRPAGWGGELFF
TGTGCCAGCCGCCCTGCGGGGTGGGGCGGGGAGCTGTTTTTT
>-|TRBJ1-3|-|16|TRBV7-6
CASSLGPVNSGNTIYF
TGTGCCAGCAGCTTAGGCCCAGTTAACTCTGGAAACACCATATATTTT
>-|TRBJ1-1|-|14|TRBV9
CASSVGSGGTEAFF
TGTGCCAGCAGCGTAGGGAGCGGAGGGACTGAAGCTTTCTTT
>-|TRBJ2-7|-|16|TRBV5-8
CASTPRGGKSSYEQYF
TGTGCCAGCACCCCTAGGGGCGGGAAGAGCTCCTACGAGCAGTACTTC
>-|TRBJ2-1|-|15|TRBV6-5
CASSYTDLKGGVQFF
TGTGCCAGCAGTTACACAGATCTTAAAGGGGGAGTTCAGTTCTTC
>-|TRBJ2-7|-|13|TRBV18
CASSPQADYEQYF
TGTGCCAGCTCACCACAGGCAGACTACGAGCAGTACTTC
>TRBD1|TRBJ1-1|-|15|TRBV5-1
CASSSASGQGARAFF
TGCGCCAGCAGCTCGGCTTCTGGACAGGGGGCTCGAGCTTTCTTT
>-|TRBJ2-7|-|11|TRBV25-1
CASSQSYEQYF
TGTGCCAGCAGCCAAAGTTACGAGCAGTACTTC